The 4 T cell receptor beta chains below were found in one sample sequenced in a study of healthy donors' naive CD4 and CD8 T cells. Each TCR library used approximately 500 ng of total RNA and a linear amplification protocol. One entry per CDR3 protein results from TCRdb running MiXCR on the reads. The data show 150,000 to 200,000 distinct CDR3 sequences, about 74% seen once. Sequencing was done on a sample of naive CD4+ and CD8+ T cells sorted from blood, pooled from several donors. These TCRs come from a pool of human donors in good health; the sample pools cells from several healthy donors.

Only one count was recorded for this clonotype. This chain links TRBV18 with TRBJ1-2, with TRBD1 matching over 9 bases. In germline, CDR1 is KGHSH, CDR2 LQKENI. CDR3 length equals 15 residues. V lost 3 bases and J lost 8; bases outside the gene matches: 10. CDR3 residues: CASSPRTGESYGYTF. The CDR3 DNA sequence: TGTGCCAGCTCACCCCGGACAGGGGAAAGCTACGGCTACACCTTC.

Only a few counts were recorded for this clonotype. One end of the junction varies from germline; a read error may be responsible. This chain uses TRBV29-1 with TRBJ1-1; 10 bases agree with TRBD1. CDR3 length: 12 amino acids. In germline, CDR1 is SQVTM, CDR2 ANQGSEA. CDR3 DNA: TGCAGCGTGGAAGACAGGGGGCAAGAAGCTTTCTTT. Translated: CSVEDRGQEAFF.

This clonotype was counted a single time. The CDR3 sequence is CSVEDGDYEQYV. The DNA for the CDR3 is TGCAGCGTTGAGGATGGAGACTACGAGCAGTACGTC. V and J are TRBV29-1 and TRBJ2-7, with D uncertain. Germline CDR1 reads SQVTM; CDR2 reads ANQGSEA. The V gene lost 3 bases and the J gene lost 3 bases, with 9 bases spanning the gap. This CDR3 comprises 12 residues.

The rearrangement links TRBV5-4 to TRBJ1-2, with TRBD1 matching over 9 bases. This CDR3 has 13 amino acids. The trim removed 2 bases at V and 8 bases at J, leaving 4 bases unmatched. Germline CDR1 and CDR2: SGHNT and YYREEE (reference sequence). The CDR3 nucleotides are TGTGCCAGCAGCTTACAGGGGGCACGGGGCTACACCTTC. It translates to CASSLQGARGYTF. The full variable domain, with the rest looked up from reference TRBV5-4 and TRBJ1-2, is ETGVTQSPTHLIKTRGQQVTLRCSSQSGHNTVSWYQQALGQGPQFIFQYYREEENGRGNFPPRFSGLQFPNYSSELNVNALELDDSALYLCASSLQGARGYTFGSGTRLTVV.